These 8 T cell receptor beta chains originate from one sample sequenced in a study of shared T cell receptors in the human thymus. Generated by immunoSEQ multiplex PCR, the TCRdb table keeps only in-frame clones and is missing some. The sample holds more than 550,000 clones, over 75% seen once. The same sample was also studied in work on human thymus T cells.

Sequenced material: thymocytes. The origin of the receptors is a boy under two years old with a congenital heart defect.

The CDR3 nucleotides are TGTGCCAGCAGCTTGGCGGTAGCGGGAGGGCCATTCTACAATGAGCAGTTCTTC. Protein sequence: CASSLAVAGGPFYNEQFF. This chain joins TRBV5-6 and TRBJ2-1, with 11 nucleotides matching TRBD2. The germline V gene encodes CDR1 SGHDT and CDR2 YYEEEE. The CDR3 is 18 amino acids. V was pared by 0 bases and J by 3 bases, with 8 bases of the junction left unmatched.

The chain carries TRBV28 and TRBJ2-1; TRBD2 matches 9 bases. V dropped 1 base and J dropped 5; count of bases not matched to a gene: 12. This CDR3 contains 18 residues. Germline-derived CDR1 and CDR2 are MDHEN and SYDVKM. CDR3 region: CASSLLAGGPLGDNEQFF. The CDR3, as DNA: TGTGCCAGCAGTTTATTGGCGGGAGGGCCCTTAGGCGACAATGAGCAGTTCTTC.

This clone was seen once. This chain connects TRBV27 to TRBJ1-5; D is perhaps TRBD1 (5 bases). Germline CDR1 reads MNHEY; CDR2 reads SMNVEV (reference sequence). The V end was cut by 3 bases, the J end by 7 bases, with 16 bases between. This CDR3 contains 15 residues. CDR3 region: CASSFLGVPDQPQHF. The CDR3 DNA follows: TGTGCCAGCAGTTTTTTAGGGGTCCCGGACCAGCCCCAGCATTTT.

This chain joins TRBV5-1 and TRBJ2-1; 11 bases match TRBD1. The CDR3 consists of 16 residues. Germline V CDR1 and CDR2: SGHRS, YFSETQ. V dropped 0 bases and J dropped 4; count of bases not matched to a gene: 3. In DNA form, the CDR3 reads TGCGCCAGCAGCTTGGGGGACAGGGGGAGATACAATGAGCAGTTCTTC. This codes for CASSLGDRGRYNEQFF.

The CDR3 spells CASSSRTETDTQYF. CDR3 bases: TGTGCCAGCAGCTCCCGGACAGAAACAGATACGCAGTATTTT. The J gene is TRBJ2-3, the V gene TRBV7-9, with D possibly matching TRBD1 (6 bases). V was clipped by 4 bases and J by 3 bases, with 11 bases between them. The CDR3 is 14 residues long. Germline V gene lookup returns CDR1 SEHNR and CDR2 FQNEAQ (reference sequence).

V and J are TRBV28 and TRBJ2-5, with D maybe TRBD1 (5 bases). V was trimmed by 2 bases and J by 2 bases, leaving 9 bases between them. The CDR3 length is 14 residues. Germline assignment: CDR1 MDHEN and CDR2 SYDVKM. The CDR3 DNA is TGTGCCAGCAGTTTAGGACAACTGCAAGAGACCCAGTACTTC. This encodes CASSLGQLQETQYF.

The genes are TRBV28 and TRBJ2-7, with 7 bases aligning to TRBD2. Germline CDR1 is MDHEN and CDR2 is SYDVKM. V shed 6 bases, J shed 4 bases, and the junction held 9 bases outside the gene matches. The CDR3 totals 14 residues. The CDR3 nucleotides are TGTGCCAGCAGGGCCCAGCGGGGCCGTTACGAGCAGTACTTC. Translating gives CASRAQRGRYEQYF.

The chain uses TRBV14 and TRBJ2-7; D is perhaps TRBD1 (6 bases). The CDR3 totals 13 residues. Germline CDR1 is SGHDN and CDR2 is FVKESK. Trimming pared 0 bases from V and 7 bases from J, leaving 10 bases between. The CDR3 is CASSQDSGVEQYF. The CDR3 DNA follows: TGTGCCAGCAGCCAAGATTCAGGGGTAGAGCAGTACTTC.